The 13 T cell receptor beta chains given below trace back to one sample, sequenced in a study of control samples from healthy donors and cancer patients. Sequencing used immunoSEQ multiplex PCR; TCRdb keeps in-frame clones, though not all of them. The data contain around 99,000 clones, 75% to 90% of them singletons. Sequenced: blood. The receptor source for this set is a woman in her fifties or sixties in good health.

The rearrangement uses TRBV5-4 and TRBJ2-5; the D is unclear. Germline lookup yields CDR1 SGHNT and CDR2 YYREEE (reference sequence). V lost 3 bases and J lost 0, with 6 bases in between. The CDR3 has 13 residues. CDR3: CASSSVHQETQYF. For the CDR3, the DNA is TGTGCCAGCAGCTCGGTCCACCAAGAGACCCAGTACTTC. Variable domain in full (rest from reference TRBV5-4 and TRBJ2-5): ETGVTQSPTHLIKTRGQQVTLRCSSQSGHNTVSWYQQALGQGPQFIFQYYREEENGRGNFPPRFSGLQFPNYSSELNVNALELDDSALYLCASSSVHQETQYFGPGTRLLVL.

This clone was found a few times. The CDR3 DNA reads TGTGCCAGCAGCTTAACAGGGTACAGGTCACCCCTCCACTTT. Residues: CASSLTGYRSPLHF. The V gene is TRBV7-3, the J gene TRBJ1-6, with D perhaps TRBD1 (5 bases). CDR1 is SGHTA, CDR2 FQGTGA, per germline. The CDR3 is made up of 14 amino acids. Trimming shortened V by 0 bases and J by 10 bases, and 10 bases separated the two germline ends. Together with reference TRBV7-3 and TRBJ1-6, the CDR3 gives the full variable domain: GAGVSQTPSNKVTEKGKYVELRCDPISGHTALYWYRQSLGQGPEFLIYFQGTGAADDSGLPNDRFFAVRPEGSVSTLKIQRTERGDSAVYLCASSLTGYRSPLHFGNGTRLTVT.

V is TRBV29-1 and J is TRBJ1-5; the D gene is possibly TRBD1 (6 bases). Trimming shortened V by 6 bases and J by 1 base, and 16 bases separated the two germline ends. The CDR3 sequence is 15 residues long. CDR1 SQVTM and CDR2 ANQGSEA come from the germline V gene. For the CDR3, the DNA is TGCAGCGTCGGGGGCGGGGTAGGGAGCAATCAGCCCCAGCATTTT. This gives the protein CSVGGGVGSNQPQHF.

The chain uses TRBV7-8 and TRBJ1-1; no firm D call. CDR1 is SGHVS, CDR2 FQNEAQ, per germline. V gave up 1 base and J gave up 6 bases, with 12 bases separating them. This CDR3 has 14 amino acids. In DNA, the CDR3 is TGTGCCAGCAGCTTAGTTGGCAGGTTCCCTGAAGCTTTCTTT. As protein: CASSLVGRFPEAFF.

V is TRBV1 and J is TRBJ1-2; no check of the table's D call, TRBD1, against the DNA was made. TRBV1 is termed a pseudogene. This CDR3 region has 14 residues. CDR3: CTSSQDVQNYGYTF. Here the CDR3 DNA reads TGCACCAGCAGCCAAGATGTACAGAACTATGGCTACACCTTC.

For the CDR3, the DNA is TGCGCCAGCAGCTTGGGGGAGGACAGGGTTGGCTACACCTTC. Translating it yields CASSLGEDRVGYTF. V usage is TRBV5-1 and J usage is TRBJ1-2, with 8 bases matching TRBD1. Per germline, CDR1 SGHRS and CDR2 YFSETQ. Unmatched junction bases numbered 5, after V lost 0 bases and J lost 7 bases. The CDR3 sequence is 14 residues long.

The CDR3 bases are TGTGCCAGCAGCTTGGGGGGTAGGTACACTGAAGCTTTCTTT. Translation gives CASSLGGRYTEAFF. V and J are TRBV11-3 and TRBJ1-1; TRBD1 is a possible D gene (5 bases). The CDR3 extends over 14 amino acids. Germline CDR1 SGHNT, CDR2 YENEEA. Trimming shortened V by 3 bases and J by 3 bases, and 11 bases separated the two germline ends.

The genes are TRBV19 and TRBJ1-5; no clear D gene. CDR1 is LNHDA, CDR2 SQIVND, per germline (reference sequence). This CDR3 region has 15 residues. With 2 bases removed from V and 5 bases from J, the gap between germline ends came to 13 bases. The CDR3 sequence: CASSIRQGLYQPQHF. The CDR3 DNA reads TGTGCCAGTAGTATACGGCAAGGCCTTTATCAGCCCCAGCATTTT.

The V and J genes are TRBV5-8 and TRBJ1-5, with unresolved D. This CDR3 comprises 14 residues. Germline V gives CDR1 SGHTS, CDR2 YDEGEE. Trimming left V 4 bases short and J 0 bases short, with 8 bases between. CDR3 protein: CASSLLNSNQPQHF. The CDR3 region has the DNA TGTGCCAGCAGCCTCCTGAATAGCAATCAGCCCCAGCATTTT.

This clone was counted a few times. The V call is TRBV5-1, the J call TRBJ2-5; 7 nucleotides align to TRBD1. V trimming: 3 bases; J trimming: 3 bases; junction bases outside the gene matches: 5. Germline lookup yields CDR1 SGHRS and CDR2 YFSETQ. The CDR3 has 14 amino acids. In DNA, the CDR3 is TGCGCCAGCAGCTCGACAGGGTTGAAAGAGACCCAGTACTTC. As protein: CASSSTGLKETQYF.

V is TRBV12-3 or TRBV12-4 and J is TRBJ2-1; D gene unclear. Deletions cut 5 bases from V and 5 bases from J, with 4 bases between. The CDR3 has 11 residues. CDR3 in amino acids: CASSPHNEQFF. The CDR3 region has the DNA TGTGCCAGCAGTCCGCACAATGAGCAGTTCTTC.

CDR3 in DNA: TGCAGCGTTGACGGCTATGGCTACACCTTC. Residues: CSVDGYGYTF. The rearrangement links TRBV29-1 to TRBJ1-2; no firm D call. Germline V gene sequence: CDR1 SQVTM, CDR2 ANQGSEA. CDR3 length equals 10 residues. Trimming took 3 bases from V and 4 from J, leaving 3 bases between them.

This clone was recorded once. The genes are TRBV20-1 and TRBJ2-6; 8 bases are a match to TRBD2. V lost 3 bases and J lost 1; bases outside the gene matches: 5. The CDR3 is made up of 16 amino acids. Germline values: CDR1 DFQATT, CDR2 SNEGSKA (reference sequence). The CDR3 reads CSASFSGISGANVLTF. The CDR3 DNA is TGCAGTGCTAGTTTTAGCGGGATATCTGGGGCCAACGTCCTGACTTTC.